The rows below give T cell receptor beta chains drawn from one sample of a study of blood T cells in healthy people across ages. MiXCR, applied by TCRdb to the 5' RACE reads, yields one record per CDR3 protein. The sample contains about 720,000 distinct CDR3 sequences, 25% of which appear only once. The same data also went into a second study, on T cells of mothers and their children.

Sequencing was performed on blood. These receptors all come from a boy younger than 18 in good health. The CDR3 runs from the conserved cysteine through the conserved F or W. D genes are given only for firm matches. Rows give clone size only sometimes, using once, few, many, or a class for an expanded clone.

v_call	d_call	clone_size	j_call	cdr3_nt	cdr3_aa
TRBV4-1	TRBD2	many	TRBJ2-7	TGCGCCAGCAGCCAAGATCCCGGGACTAGCGGCAAATCCTACGAGCAGTACTTC	CASSQDPGTSGKSYEQYF
TRBV29-1	TRBD1	.	TRBJ2-7	TGCAGCGTTGGCCGGGACAGCGCTTACGAGCAGTACTTC	CSVGRDSAYEQYF
TRBV30	.	few	TRBJ2-2	TGTGCCGGAATAAGGGGGACCGGGGAGCTGTTCTTT	CAGIRGTGELFF
TRBV2	.	.	TRBJ2-1	TGTGCCAGCAGTGGGATACAGGGCTTTTCCAATGAGCAGTTCTTC	CASSGIQGFSNEQFF
TRBV20-1	.	few	TRBJ2-3	TGTAGTGCTAGAGATAAGGGGGGCGCAGATACGCAGTATTTT	CSARDKGGADTQYF
TRBV27	TRBD2	many	TRBJ2-3	TGTGCCAGCAGCTGGCGGGAGTTCTCAGATACGCAGTATTTT	CASSWREFSDTQYF
TRBV6-2/TRBV6-3	TRBD2	few	TRBJ2-1	TGTGCCAGCAGTTATCTAGCGGGAACGGGGGAGCAGTTCTTC	CASSYLAGTGEQFF
TRBV14	.	few	TRBJ2-1	TGTGCCAGCAGCCAAGATAGCAGGGTCTCCTACAATGAGCAGTTCTTC	CASSQDSRVSYNEQFF
TRBV18	TRBD2	.	TRBJ2-3	TGTGCCAGCTCACTCCTGACTAGCGGGGGCACAGATACGCAGTATTTT	CASSLLTSGGTDTQYF
TRBV7-9	.	few	TRBJ2-4	TGTGCCAGCAGCCCCCGAGTTAGAGCCAAAAACATTCAGTACTTC	CASSPRVRAKNIQYF
TRBV10-3	.	few	TRBJ1-4	TGTGCCATCAGTGGTACGGCAACAACTAATGAAAAACTGTTTTTT	CAISGTATTNEKLFF
TRBV15	.	few	TRBJ1-1	TGTGCCACCAGCAGAGATTTCACCAGTAACACTGAAGCTTTCTTT	CATSRDFTSNTEAFF
TRBV4-3	TRBD2	.	TRBJ2-1	TGCGCCAGCAGCCAAGTTCTAGGGCTAGCGGAAGACAATGAGCAGTTCTTC	CASSQVLGLAEDNEQFF
TRBV4-3	TRBD2	.	TRBJ2-7	TGCGCCAGCAGCCAGTCTACGGGAGGGATCTCCTACGAGCAGTACTTC	CASSQSTGGISYEQYF
TRBV6-2/TRBV6-3	.	few	TRBJ2-7	TGTGCCAGCACGACAAAACAGGACTCCTACGAGCAGTACTTC	CASTTKQDSYEQYF
TRBV7-6	TRBD2	.	TRBJ2-7	TGTGCCAGCAGCTCACAAGCGGGGGGCCCAATCGAGCAGTACTTC	CASSSQAGGPIEQYF
TRBV7-2	.	few	TRBJ1-6	TGTGCCAGCAGCTTATCAGGAGACAATTCACCCCTCCACTTT	CASSLSGDNSPLHF